This T cell receptor beta chain was sequenced in a study of shared clonotypes between healthy human individuals. Study-wide results and caveats: Generation of non-shared clonotypes was less probable than generation of clonotypes shared by all four donors.

CDR1 is MGHRA, CDR2 YSYEKL, per germline. V was cut by 0 bases and J by 8 bases, with 16 bases left in between. CDR3 length: 16 amino acids. Of note for this clone: Its cognate antigen is unknown.

Sequencing was performed with immunoSEQ multiplex PCR; in TCRdb, only in-frame clones are kept and a portion is missing. This sample has more than 1.2 million clones, with approximately 98.5% found just once. The sequence derives from a man in his thirties or forties in good health. The chain employs TRBV4-1 and TRBJ1-4; D is possibly TRBD1 (5 bases). Sequencing was performed on naive CD4+ T cells sorted from blood. The subset is: CD45RA+ positively selected. The CDR3 loop is CASSQDLGGRGEKLFF. Written as DNA, the CDR3 is TGCGCCAGCAGCCAAGATCTGGGGGGAAGAGGAGAAAAACTGTTTTTT.